The rows below give T cell receptor beta chains drawn from one sample of a study of blood T cells in healthy people across ages. One entry per CDR3 protein, called by TCRdb with MiXCR from the 5' RACE reads. The repertoire has over 950,000 distinct CDR3 sequences, more than 30% of them found once; the top ten carry around 13%. Sample: blood. The source is a young man in good health. The CDR3 runs from the conserved cysteine through the conserved F or W. The D gene is left open where the match is weak. Rows may omit the clone size; those that give it use once, few, many or a size class.

clone_size	v_call	d_call	j_call	cdr3_nt	cdr3_aa
once	TRBV15	NA	TRBJ2-3	TGTGCCACCAGCCAGGCTCATCGGGGGGCCCACACAGATACGCAGTATTTT	CATSQAHRGAHTDTQYF
NA	TRBV27	NA	TRBJ2-1	TGTGCCAGCAGTTTGAATGGAGTCTACAATGAGCAGTTCTTC	CASSLNGVYNEQFF
few	TRBV7-2	NA	TRBJ1-5	TGTGCCAGCAGCTTAGTTGGAGGGTTTGGTTCTCAGCCCCAGCATTTT	CASSLVGGFGSQPQHF
few	TRBV5-1	TRBD1	TRBJ1-2	TGCGCCAGCGGAGGGTTCGGCCAGGGGGCAAATGGCTACACCTTC	CASGGFGQGANGYTF
few	TRBV12-3/TRBV12-4	NA	TRBJ2-1	TGTGCCAGCAGTTTAGAAGTACAGGGCAAACAGTTCTTC	CASSLEVQGKQFF
few	TRBV7-2	NA	TRBJ2-1	TGTGCCAGCAGCTTAGGGGCAGCGGCCTCCTACAATGAGCAGTTCTTC	CASSLGAAASYNEQFF
few	TRBV5-1	TRBD1	TRBJ1-5	TGCGCCAGCAGCACTACTTCAGGGGGCGATCAGCCCCAGCATTTT	CASSTTSGGDQPQHF
few	TRBV7-8	NA	TRBJ1-5	TGTGCCAGCAGCTTAGCAGTGGCAGTTAGCAATCAGCCCCAGCATTTT	CASSLAVAVSNQPQHF
few	TRBV6-6	TRBD2	TRBJ2-1	TGTGCCAGCAGAACCTCGGGCGGGGGTGTTAACAATGAGCAGTTCTTC	CASRTSGGGVNNEQFF
few	TRBV28	NA	TRBJ1-1	TGTGCCAGCACCGTCGAAGGGGATCGGGAAGCTTTCTTT	CASTVEGDREAFF
NA	TRBV5-1	TRBD2	TRBJ2-1	TGCGCCAGCAGCTTTACTAGCGGGGGGGAAACAAATGAGCAGTTCTTC	CASSFTSGGETNEQFF
many	TRBV30	NA	TRBJ2-1	TGTGCCTGGAGTGGCCTCCAGGGGAGTAGTGAGCAGTTCTTC	CAWSGLQGSSEQFF
NA	TRBV6-2/TRBV6-3	TRBD1	TRBJ2-7	TGTGCCAGCAGTTACCCGGACAGGGTGAGCGAGCAGTACTTC	CASSYPDRVSEQYF
NA	TRBV7-8	NA	TRBJ1-5	TGTGCCAGCAGCTACCAAACAGGGTACGCAAATCAGCCCCAGCATTTT	CASSYQTGYANQPQHF
NA	TRBV29-1	NA	TRBJ1-1	TGCAGCGTTGAAGGGGGGAGCTATTGGAGCACTGAAGCTTTCTTT	CSVEGGSYWSTEAFF
NA	TRBV29-1	TRBD1	TRBJ1-3	TGCAGCGTGGCCGGGACAGGGACCCTCTCTGGAAACACCATATATTTT	CSVAGTGTLSGNTIYF
few	TRBV2	NA	TRBJ1-1	TGTGCCAGCAGAGACTGGGTCACTGAAGCTTTCTTT	CASRDWVTEAFF
NA	TRBV5-1	NA	TRBJ2-3	TGCGCCAGCAGCCCCGGACAGATGAGCACAGATACGCAGTATTTT	CASSPGQMSTDTQYF
NA	TRBV29-1	TRBD2	TRBJ2-3	TGCAGCGTTGAGGGCAGCGGGGGCGGGATTTTCGCAGATACGCAGTATTTT	CSVEGSGGGIFADTQYF
NA	TRBV7-9	NA	TRBJ2-1	TGTGCCAGCAGCCTTTCAACAGGGCTCAATGAGCAGTTCTTC	CASSLSTGLNEQFF
NA	TRBV15	NA	TRBJ1-5	TGTGCCACCAGCAGAGATAAGGCAGGCATCGGCAATCAGCCCCAGCATTTT	CATSRDKAGIGNQPQHF
few	TRBV12-3/TRBV12-4	NA	TRBJ1-5	TGTGCCAGCAGTTTCGAAGGGTCAAGACAGCCCCAGCATTTT	CASSFEGSRQPQHF
NA	TRBV12-3/TRBV12-4	TRBD1	TRBJ1-2	TGTGCCAGCAGTTGGACAGGGGGCGCGTATAACTATGGCTACACCTTC	CASSWTGGAYNYGYTF
NA	TRBV20-1	NA	TRBJ1-2	TGCAGTGCTGTCGCCCTCGTGTCGAGCGGCTACACCTTC	CSAVALVSSGYTF
NA	TRBV29-1	NA	TRBJ2-2	TGCAGCGTTGGGGAGGTGAACACCGGGGAGCTGTTTTTT	CSVGEVNTGELFF
NA	TRBV15	TRBD1	TRBJ1-2	TGTGCCACCAGCACCAGACAGGGTTTTAAACATACGGGGATTTATGGCTACACCTTC	CATSTRQGFKHTGIYGYTF
NA	TRBV28	TRBD2	TRBJ2-1	TGTGCCAGCAGTCGCTACCGGAGCGGGGCTATCAATGAGCAGTTCTTC	CASSRYRSGAINEQFF
NA	TRBV7-2	TRBD1	TRBJ2-2	TGTGCCAGCAGCGCGACAGGGGGAACTACCGGGGAGCTGTTTTTT	CASSATGGTTGELFF
NA	TRBV4-3	TRBD1	TRBJ2-4	TGCGCCAGCAGCCACGGGACAGGGAGTTCGGACATTCAGTACTTC	CASSHGTGSSDIQYF
NA	TRBV15	NA	TRBJ2-1	TGTGCCACCAGCAGAGATCTGGGCTTCTACAATGAGCAGTTCTTC	CATSRDLGFYNEQFF
NA	TRBV7-2	TRBD2	TRBJ2-1	TGTGCCAGCATCAAACCCGGACTAGTTAAGTTCTTC	CASIKPGLVKFF
NA	TRBV10-3	NA	TRBJ1-3	TGTGCCGCACAGGGTTCCGGAAACACCATATATTTT	CAAQGSGNTIYF
NA	TRBV6-6	NA	TRBJ1-2	TGTGCCAGCACCCAAAGGGGAATCTATGGCTACACCTTC	CASTQRGIYGYTF
once	TRBV7-2	NA	TRBJ2-4	TGTGCCAGCAGCTGCATAGAAGCCAAAGACATTCAGTACTTC	CASSCIEAKDIQYF
few	TRBV20-1	NA	TRBJ2-5	TGCAGTGCTAGAGATCGCGGAGGGGTACAAGAGACCCAGTACTTC	CSARDRGGVQETQYF
few	TRBV3-1	TRBD1	TRBJ1-4	TGTGCCAGCAGCCAAGGCCGCCACAGGGGAGGTGGAGAAAAACTGTTTTTT	CASSQGRHRGGGEKLFF